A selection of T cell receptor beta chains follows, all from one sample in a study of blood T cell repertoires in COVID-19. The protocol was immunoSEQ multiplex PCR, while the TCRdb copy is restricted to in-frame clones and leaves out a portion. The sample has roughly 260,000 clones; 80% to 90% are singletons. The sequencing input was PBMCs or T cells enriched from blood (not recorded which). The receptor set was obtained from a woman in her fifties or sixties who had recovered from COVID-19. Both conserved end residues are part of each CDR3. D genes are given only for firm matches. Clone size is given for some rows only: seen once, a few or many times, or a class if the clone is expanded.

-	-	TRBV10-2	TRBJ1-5	CASRDYSNQPQHF	TGCGCCAGCAGGGACTATAGCAATCAGCCCCAGCATTTT
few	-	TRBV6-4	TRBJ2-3	CASSDRDFTDTQYF	TGTGCCAGCAGTGACCGGGACTTTACAGATACGCAGTATTTT
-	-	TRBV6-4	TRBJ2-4	CASSDSGERKRPSIRVNIQYF	TGTGCCAGCAGTGACTCGGGAGAGCGGAAGCGCCCATCTATAAGGGTGAACATTCAGTACTTC
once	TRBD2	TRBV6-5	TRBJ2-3	CASSTEREGTDTQYF	TGTGCCAGCAGTACTGAGCGGGAGGGCACAGATACGCAGTATTTT
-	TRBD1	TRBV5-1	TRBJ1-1	CASSLETGWNTEAFF	TGCGCCAGCAGCTTGGAGACAGGGTGGAACACTGAAGCTTTCTTT
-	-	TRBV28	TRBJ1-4	CASSLWGAATNEKLFF	TGTGCCAGCAGTTTATGGGGAGCAGCAACTAATGAAAAACTGTTTTTT
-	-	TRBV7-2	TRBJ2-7	CASSWAGLSTYEQYF	TGTGCCAGCAGCTGGGCGGGACTCTCCACCTACGAGCAGTACTTC
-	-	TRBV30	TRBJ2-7	CAWSAGGTSTYEQYF	TGTGCCTGGAGTGCAGGGGGGACGTCGACCTACGAGCAGTACTTC
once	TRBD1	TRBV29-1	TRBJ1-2	CSGLTGDYGYTF	TGCAGCGGCCTGACAGGGGACTACGGCTACACCTTC
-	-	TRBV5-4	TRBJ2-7	CASSLGGDQYEQYF	TGTGCCAGCAGCTTGGGCGGGGATCAATACGAGCAGTACTTC
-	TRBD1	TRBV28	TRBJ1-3	CASSPPQARGVGTIYF	TGTGCCAGCAGTCCCCCTCAGGCCAGGGGGGTCGGCACCATATATTTT
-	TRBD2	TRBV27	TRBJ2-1	CASSRTSGSQYNEQFF	TGTGCCAGCAGTCGGACTAGCGGGAGCCAGTACAATGAGCAGTTCTTC
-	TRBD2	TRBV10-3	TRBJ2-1	CAISPTRGLAGSRSSYNEQFF	TGTGCCATCAGTCCCACCCGAGGACTAGCGGGGTCCCGAAGCTCCTACAATGAGCAGTTCTTC
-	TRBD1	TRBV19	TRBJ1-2	CASSIRDRGSFGYGYTF	TGTGCCAGTAGTATACGGGACAGGGGATCTTTCGGCTATGGCTACACCTTC
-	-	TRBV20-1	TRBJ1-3	CSASTGYGPIYF	TGCAGTGCTAGTACAGGGTACGGGCCGATATATTTT
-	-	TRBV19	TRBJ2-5	CASRRATTTSETQYF	TGTGCCAGCCGGAGAGCTACAACGACTTCAGAGACCCAGTACTTC
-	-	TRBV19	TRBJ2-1	CASSIGFSSYNEQFF	TGTGCCAGTAGTATAGGTTTTAGCAGCTACAATGAGCAGTTCTTC
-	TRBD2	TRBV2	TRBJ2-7	CAQNLLVAGVFEQYF	TGTGCTCAGAACCTTTTGGTAGCGGGAGTTTTCGAGCAGTACTTC
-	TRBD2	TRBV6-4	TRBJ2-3	CATSLAGGTDTQYF	TGTGCCACTTCCCTAGCGGGGGGCACAGATACGCAGTATTTT
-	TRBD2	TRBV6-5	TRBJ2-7	CASSYSIGRSYEQYF	TGTGCCAGCAGTTACTCGATCGGGAGGTCCTACGAGCAGTACTTC
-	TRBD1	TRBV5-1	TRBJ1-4	CASSLGWDRRNEKLFF	TGCGCCAGCAGCCTAGGGTGGGACAGGCGTAATGAAAAACTGTTTTTT